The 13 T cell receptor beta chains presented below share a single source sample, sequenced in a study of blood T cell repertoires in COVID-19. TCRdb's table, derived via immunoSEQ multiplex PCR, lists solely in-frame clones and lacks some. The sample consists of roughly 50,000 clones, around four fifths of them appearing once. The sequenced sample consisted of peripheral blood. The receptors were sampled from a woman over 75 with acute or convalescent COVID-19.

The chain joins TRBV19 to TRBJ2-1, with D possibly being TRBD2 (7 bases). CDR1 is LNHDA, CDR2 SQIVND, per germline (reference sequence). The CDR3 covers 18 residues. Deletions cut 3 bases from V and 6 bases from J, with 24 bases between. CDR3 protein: CASSIGIRGGPSLNEQFF. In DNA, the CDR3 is TGTGCCAGTAGTATTGGTATAAGGGGGGGGCCATCCCTCAATGAGCAGTTCTTC.

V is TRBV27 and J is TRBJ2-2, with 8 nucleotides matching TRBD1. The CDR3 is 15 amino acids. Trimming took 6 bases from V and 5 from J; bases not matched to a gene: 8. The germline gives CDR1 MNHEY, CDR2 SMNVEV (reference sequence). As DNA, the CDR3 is TGTGCCAGCAGAACCGGGACAGGAGGAACCGGGGAGCTGTTTTTT. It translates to CASRTGTGGTGELFF.

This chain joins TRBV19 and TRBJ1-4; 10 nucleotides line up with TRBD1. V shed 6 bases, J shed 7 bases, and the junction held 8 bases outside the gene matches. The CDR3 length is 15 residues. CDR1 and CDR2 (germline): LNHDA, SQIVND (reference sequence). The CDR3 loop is CASRGPGQGSEKLFF. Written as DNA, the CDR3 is TGTGCCAGTAGGGGCCCGGGACAGGGGAGTGAAAAACTGTTTTTT.

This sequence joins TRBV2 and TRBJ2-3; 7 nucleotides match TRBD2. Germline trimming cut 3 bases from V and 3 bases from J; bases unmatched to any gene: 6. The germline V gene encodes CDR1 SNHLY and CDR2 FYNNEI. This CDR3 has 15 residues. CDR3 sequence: CASSDVQGGTDTQYF. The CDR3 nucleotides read TGTGCCAGCAGTGATGTGCAGGGAGGGACAGATACGCAGTATTTT.

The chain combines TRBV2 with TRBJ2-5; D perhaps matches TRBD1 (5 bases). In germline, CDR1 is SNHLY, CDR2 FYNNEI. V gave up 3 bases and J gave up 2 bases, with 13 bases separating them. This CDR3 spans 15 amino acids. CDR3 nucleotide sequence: TGTGCCAGCAGTGAGACTGGGGCAAGACAAGAGACCCAGTACTTC. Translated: CASSETGARQETQYF.

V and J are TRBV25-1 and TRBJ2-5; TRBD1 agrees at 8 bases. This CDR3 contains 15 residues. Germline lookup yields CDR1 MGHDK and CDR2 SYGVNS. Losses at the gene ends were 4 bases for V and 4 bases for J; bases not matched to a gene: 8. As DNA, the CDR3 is TGTGCCAGCAGTGGGCTGGACAGGGCCCGAGAGACCCAGTACTTC. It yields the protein CASSGLDRARETQYF.

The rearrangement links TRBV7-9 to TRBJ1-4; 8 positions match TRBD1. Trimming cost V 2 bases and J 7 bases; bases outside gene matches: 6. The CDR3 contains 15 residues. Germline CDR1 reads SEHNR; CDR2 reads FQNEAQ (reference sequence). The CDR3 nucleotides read TGTGCCAGCAGCTTACTGCCGACAGGGGTTGAAAAACTGTTTTTT. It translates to CASSLLPTGVEKLFF. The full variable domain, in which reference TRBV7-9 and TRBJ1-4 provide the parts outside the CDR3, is DTGVSQNPRHKITKRGQNVTFRCDPISEHNRLYWYRQTLGQGPEFLTYFQNEAQLEKSRLLSDRFSAERPKGSFSTLEIQRTEQGDSAMYLCASSLLPTGVEKLFFGSGTQLSVL.

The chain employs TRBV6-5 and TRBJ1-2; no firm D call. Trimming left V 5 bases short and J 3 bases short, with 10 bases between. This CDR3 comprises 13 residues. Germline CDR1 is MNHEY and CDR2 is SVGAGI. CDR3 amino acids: CASSPGADYGYTF. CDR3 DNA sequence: TGTGCCAGCAGTCCGGGAGCGGACTATGGCTACACCTTC.

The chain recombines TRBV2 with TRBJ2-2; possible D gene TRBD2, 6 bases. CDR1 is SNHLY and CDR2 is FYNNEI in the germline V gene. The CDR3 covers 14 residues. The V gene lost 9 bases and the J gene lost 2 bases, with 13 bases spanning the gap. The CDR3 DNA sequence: TGTGCCAGGGGTGGAGGGGTTAACACCGGGGAGCTGTTTTTT. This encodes CARGGGVNTGELFF.

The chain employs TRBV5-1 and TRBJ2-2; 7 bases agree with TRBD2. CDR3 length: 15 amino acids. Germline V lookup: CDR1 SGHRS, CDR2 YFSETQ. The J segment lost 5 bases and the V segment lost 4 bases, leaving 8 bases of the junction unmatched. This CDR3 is CASSHGDGGTGELFF. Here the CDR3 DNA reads TGCGCCAGCAGCCACGGGGACGGGGGGACCGGGGAGCTGTTTTTT. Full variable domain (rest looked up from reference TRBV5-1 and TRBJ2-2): KAGVTQTPRYLIKTRGQQVTLSCSPISGHRSVSWYQQTPGQGLQFLFEYFSETQRNKGNFPGRFSGRQFSNSRSEMNVSTLELGDSALYLCASSHGDGGTGELFFGEGSRLTVL.

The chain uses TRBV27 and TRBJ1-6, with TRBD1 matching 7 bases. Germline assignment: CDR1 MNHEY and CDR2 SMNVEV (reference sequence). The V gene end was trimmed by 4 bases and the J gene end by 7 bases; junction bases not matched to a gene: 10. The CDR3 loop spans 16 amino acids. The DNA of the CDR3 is TGTGCCAGCAGTTCAGAGAGGGACAGAGTAAATTCACCCCTCCACTTT. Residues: CASSSERDRVNSPLHF.

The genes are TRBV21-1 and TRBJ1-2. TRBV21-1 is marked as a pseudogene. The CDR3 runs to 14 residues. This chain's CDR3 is CASSKRRAGYGYTF. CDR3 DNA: TGTGCCAGCAGCAAAAGGAGGGCCGGATATGGCTACACCTTC.

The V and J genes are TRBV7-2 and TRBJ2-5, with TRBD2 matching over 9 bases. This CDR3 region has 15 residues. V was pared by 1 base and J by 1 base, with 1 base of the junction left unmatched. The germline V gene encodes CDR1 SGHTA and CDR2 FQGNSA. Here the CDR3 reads CASSLVTSGQETQYF. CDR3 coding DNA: TGTGCCAGCAGCTTAGTGACTAGCGGCCAAGAGACCCAGTACTTC.